These 19 T cell receptor beta chains were sequenced from one sample in a study of blood T cell repertoires in COVID-19. Using immunoSEQ multiplex PCR, the repertoire was profiled, and TCRdb retains in-frame clones only, with some absent. The sample has some 180,000 clones, roughly 76% seen once. Sequencing was performed on peripheral blood. The receptors were sampled from an elderly woman with COVID-19, enrolled during active disease.

A single count supports this clone. The chain recombines TRBV19 with TRBJ2-7; D not certain. V dropped 3 bases and J dropped 3 bases, with 15 bases sitting between them. The CDR3 totals 15 residues. In germline, CDR1 is LNHDA, CDR2 SQIVND (reference sequence). This CDR3 is CASSMVDSGNYEQYF. In DNA, the CDR3 is TGTGCCAGTAGTATGGTAGACTCTGGAAACTACGAGCAGTACTTC. Combining the CDR3 with reference TRBV19 and TRBJ2-7 gives the whole variable domain DGGITQSPKYLFRKEGQNVTLSCEQNLNHDAMYWYRQDPGQGLRLIYYSQIVNDFQKGDIAEGYSVSREKKESFPLTVTSAQKNPTAFYLCASSMVDSGNYEQYFGPGTRLTVT.

This chain joins TRBV18 and TRBJ1-1, with D uncertain. The CDR3 sequence is 12 residues long. The V gene lost 8 bases and the J gene lost 5 bases, with 12 bases spanning the gap. Germline-derived CDR1 and CDR2 are KGHSH and LQKENI. The CDR3 protein is CASATTGTEAFF. DNA of the CDR3: TGTGCCAGCGCCACGACGGGAACTGAAGCTTTCTTT.

The chain links TRBV28 to TRBJ2-7; TRBD1 aligns across 8 bases. The CDR3 has 18 residues. J was trimmed by 5 bases and V by 4 bases; bases with no gene match: 19. In germline, CDR1 is MDHEN, CDR2 SYDVKM. Here the CDR3 reads CASSSMIILDRGWDEQYF. In DNA, the CDR3 is TGTGCCAGCAGTTCCATGATAATTCTTGACAGGGGCTGGGACGAGCAGTACTTC.

The chain carries TRBV14 and TRBJ2-7; maybe TRBD2 (6 bases). This CDR3 is built from 17 residues. The germline V gene encodes CDR1 SGHDN and CDR2 FVKESK. The ends were cut back, 3 bases at V and 0 bases at J, with 18 bases in the middle. The CDR3 here is CASSHAPGLQSSYEQYF. CDR3 in DNA: TGTGCCAGCAGCCATGCACCGGGACTCCAGAGCTCCTACGAGCAGTACTTC. The variable domain in full, with the rest retrieved from reference TRBV14 and TRBJ2-7, is EAGVTQFPSHSVIEKGQTVTLRCDPISGHDNLYWYRRVMGKEIKFLLHFVKESKQDESGMPNNRFLAERTGGTYSTLKVQPAELEDSGVYFCASSHAPGLQSSYEQYFGPGTRLTVT.

The chain uses TRBV10-3 and TRBJ2-1; 8 positions agree with TRBD2. The ends lost 3 bases at V and 13 bases at J; junction bases unmatched: 8. Germline V gene lookup returns CDR1 ENHRY and CDR2 SYGVKD. This CDR3 is built from 13 residues. For the CDR3, the DNA is TGTGCCATCAGTGAACCGGGACTAGACGTTCAGTTCTTC. Translated, it gives CAISEPGLDVQFF.

This clone showed up just once. The V call is TRBV13, the J call TRBJ1-2, with a possible D match to TRBD1 (5 bases). There are 15 residues in the CDR3. From germline, CDR1 is PRHDT and CDR2 FYEKMQ (reference sequence). V was trimmed by 1 base and J by 4 bases, leaving 13 bases between them. CDR3 coding DNA: TGTGCCAGCAGCTTAGTCCTCGGGGGGGTCTATGGCTACACCTTC. Residues: CASSLVLGGVYGYTF.

In this sample, this clone turned up once. The chain uses TRBV3-1 (or the pseudogene TRBV3-2) and TRBJ1-2, with a weak D call TRBD1 (5 bases). The CDR3 contains 13 residues. V was shortened by 3 bases and J by 4 bases, with 9 bases between the two germline ends. Germline V gene lookup returns CDR1 LGHDT and CDR2 YNNKEL (reference sequence). The CDR3 loop is CASSHRGSYGYTF. The CDR3 DNA sequence: TGTGCCAGCAGCCATAGGGGCTCCTATGGCTACACCTTC.

The rearrangement uses TRBV4-1 and TRBJ2-7; 9 bases are a match to TRBD1. The CDR3 runs 14 residues. J lost 5 bases, V lost 1 base, and 3 bases had no gene match. From germline, CDR1 is MGHRA and CDR2 YSYEKL. The CDR3 DNA reads as TGCGCCAGCAGCCAAGCCTGGACAGGGGACGAGCAGTACTTC. Translation gives CASSQAWTGDEQYF.

The rearrangement links TRBV19 to TRBJ2-1, with 7 bases identical to TRBD1. The CDR3 sequence is 11 residues long. V gave up 8 bases and J gave up 13 bases; unmatched junction bases: 8. Germline CDR1 and CDR2: LNHDA and SQIVND (reference sequence). The CDR3 region has the DNA TGTGCCAGTGCCCAACAGGGGTCACAGTTCTTC. Its translation is CASAQQGSQFF.

The chain recombines TRBV9 with TRBJ1-1; 8 bases fit TRBD1. The germline V gene has CDR1 SGDLS and CDR2 YYNGEE. The CDR3 spans 15 residues. The V and J ends lost 0 bases and 3 bases, in that order; junction bases with no gene match: 4. As DNA, the CDR3 is TGTGCCAGCAGCGTAGGGGACAGGCCTTACACTGAAGCTTTCTTT. Translating gives CASSVGDRPYTEAFF.

The chain joins TRBV11-3 to TRBJ2-5; D may be TRBD1 (6 bases). The CDR3 runs to 16 residues. Germline CDR1 reads SGHNT; CDR2 reads YENEEA. The ends were cut back, 2 bases at V and 2 bases at J, with 15 bases in the middle. The CDR3 DNA reads as TGTGCCAGCAGCTTATACACAGGGATGGGTCAAGAGACCCAGTACTTC. This encodes CASSLYTGMGQETQYF.

The gene calls are TRBV19 and TRBJ1-1; D unclear. The V and J ends lost 1 base and 4 bases respectively, with 13 bases between them. The length of the CDR3 is 15 residues. Germline V gene data show CDR1 as LNHDA and CDR2 as SQIVND (reference sequence). The CDR3 here is CASSIGGGLGTEAFF. CDR3 DNA sequence: TGTGCCAGTAGTATAGGCGGAGGGTTGGGCACTGAAGCTTTCTTT.

This clone was seen repeatedly, ten times or more. The chain employs TRBV27 and TRBJ1-5; D uncertain. The CDR3 contains 13 residues. Per germline, CDR1 MNHEY and CDR2 SMNVEV (reference sequence). The ends were cut back, 5 bases at V and 5 bases at J, with 10 bases in the middle. The CDR3 nucleotides read TGTGCCAGCAGTCCCGGGAGGGATCAGCCCCAGCATTTT. It is translated as CASSPGRDQPQHF.

Here the CDR3 reads CASSPSLAEIYNEQFF. The CDR3 DNA follows: TGTGCCAGTAGTCCCTCCTTAGCGGAAATTTACAATGAGCAGTTCTTC. The chain employs TRBV19 and TRBJ2-1; tentatively, D is TRBD2 (6 bases). Trimming took off 5 bases at V and 4 bases at J, with 18 bases between the two ends. The germline CDR1 and CDR2 sequences are LNHDA and SQIVND (reference sequence). The CDR3 covers 16 residues.

The V gene is TRBV28, the J gene TRBJ1-1, with TRBD1 as a possible D gene (5 bases). The CDR3 is 12 amino acids. Germline loops: CDR1 MDHEN, CDR2 SYDVKM. The V end was cut by 6 bases, the J end by 6 bases, with 11 bases between. The CDR3 protein is CASRGVVAEAFF. CDR3 DNA sequence: TGTGCCAGCAGAGGGGTCGTGGCTGAAGCTTTCTTT. Based on the CDR3 plus reference TRBV28 and TRBJ1-1, the full variable domain is DVKVTQSSRYLVKRTGEKVFLECVQDMDHENMFWYRQDPGLGLRLIYFSYDVKMKEKGDIPEGYSVSREKKERFSLILESASTNQTSMYLCASRGVVAEAFFGQGTRLTVV.

This rearrangement joins TRBV27 to TRBJ1-1; D is undetermined. The ends were cut back, 5 bases at V and 0 bases at J, with 13 bases in the middle. This CDR3 spans 15 amino acids. The germline CDR1 and CDR2 sequences are MNHEY and SMNVEV (reference sequence). This CDR3 is CASSPTPWLNTEAFF. CDR3 nucleotides: TGTGCCAGCAGTCCGACACCATGGTTGAACACTGAAGCTTTCTTT.

Only a few counts were recorded for this clone. The chain couples TRBV19 to TRBJ1-1, with D possibly TRBD1 on 5 matching bases. The CDR3 totals 13 residues. Deletions cut 3 bases from V and 7 bases from J, with 12 bases between. CDR1 is LNHDA and CDR2 is SQIVND in the germline V gene (reference sequence). The CDR3 DNA sequence: TGTGCCAGTAGTATGAAGGGGATCGGTGAAGCTTTCTTT. Residues: CASSMKGIGEAFF.

The chain has TRBV7-2 and TRBJ2-3; TRBD1 might be the D (5 bases). The CDR3 loop spans 14 amino acids. Germline assignment: CDR1 SGHTA and CDR2 FQGNSA. Between the trimmed V and J ends, which lost 3 bases and 3 bases, there was a span of 10 bases. The DNA for the CDR3 is TGTGCCAGCAGCTTGAGGTCAGGGACAGATACGCAGTATTTT. This codes for CASSLRSGTDTQYF.

The CDR3 protein is CAISEAGLAGGRNTQYF. The CDR3 DNA follows: TGTGCCATCAGTGAGGCCGGACTAGCGGGAGGGAGAAATACGCAGTATTTT. The chain joins TRBV10-3 to TRBJ2-3, with 15 bases identical to TRBD2. The V gene's germline CDR1 is ENHRY and CDR2 SYGVKD. The CDR3 is 17 residues long. The junction had 7 bases not matched to a gene; V was cut back by 2 bases and J by 7 bases.